The 30 T cell receptor beta chains below come from one sample, sequenced in a study of cytomegalovirus exposure and HLA in healthy donors. PCR used 60 Vbeta primers and 13 Jbeta primers. Method: immunoSEQ multiplex PCR; TCRdb's copy keeps in-frame clones and lacks some. The table records more than 150,000 clones, 82% of them present only once. Input material: PBMCs. The receptors were gathered from a young woman in good health and CMV-seronegative.

The V call is TRBV15, the J call TRBJ1-4; 7 nucleotides match TRBD1. The V and J ends lost 5 bases and 6 bases, in that order; junction bases with no gene match: 12. The CDR3 loop spans 16 amino acids. The germline V gene has CDR1 LNHNV and CDR2 YYDKDF (reference sequence). The CDR3: CATSVPRQGVDEKLFF. The CDR3, as DNA: TGTGCCACCAGCGTACCGCGACAGGGAGTGGATGAAAAACTGTTTTTT. Supplemented by reference TRBV15 and TRBJ1-4, the full variable domain reads DAMVIQNPRYQVTQFGKPVTLSCSQTLNHNVMYWYQQKSSQAPKLLFHYYDKDFNNEADTPDNFQSRRPNTSFCFLDIRSPGLGDTAMYLCATSVPRQGVDEKLFFGSGTQLSVL.

V and J are TRBV14 and TRBJ2-1, with D possibly matching TRBD1 (6 bases). The CDR3 spans 15 residues. V was shortened by 3 bases and J by 4 bases, with 13 bases between the two germline ends. Germline V gene lookup returns CDR1 SGHDN and CDR2 FVKESK. As DNA, the CDR3 is TGTGCCAGCAGCCAGGACAGAAACCCTTACAATGAGCAGTTCTTC. Encoded protein: CASSQDRNPYNEQFF.

This chain links TRBV15 with TRBJ1-2; possibly TRBD1 for D (5 bases). From germline, CDR1 is LNHNV and CDR2 YYDKDF (reference sequence). The CDR3 contains 16 residues. The germline V and J ends were trimmed by 0 bases and 3 bases, with 14 bases remaining between them. CDR3 bases: TGTGCCACCAGCAGAGATAAAGAAGGACATTACTATGGCTACACCTTC. It yields the protein CATSRDKEGHYYGYTF.

The genes are TRBV28 and TRBJ2-1; 8 nucleotides agree with TRBD1. V lost 6 bases, J lost 3 bases, and 10 bases stayed unmatched. The CDR3 is 16 amino acids. Germline lookup yields CDR1 MDHEN and CDR2 SYDVKM. CDR3 nucleotide sequence: TGTGCCAGCAGACCCTTAGACAGGGGCAGCTACAATGAGCAGTTCTTC. Protein sequence: CASRPLDRGSYNEQFF.

V is TRBV11-2 and J is TRBJ1-5, with a possible D match to TRBD1 (5 bases). V dropped 0 bases and J dropped 6 bases, with 6 bases sitting between them. Germline loops: CDR1 SGHAT, CDR2 FQNNGV. The CDR3 is made up of 13 amino acids. CDR3 protein: CASSLDRAQPQHF. DNA for the CDR3: TGTGCCAGCAGCTTAGACAGGGCTCAGCCCCAGCATTTT.

The chain has TRBV18 and TRBJ2-7; TRBD1 matches 9 bases. J lost 0 bases, V lost 6 bases, and 6 bases had no gene match. The CDR3 consists of 15 residues. Germline V lookup: CDR1 KGHSH, CDR2 LQKENI. This chain's CDR3 is CASSLRGQGSYEQYF. The CDR3 DNA follows: TGTGCCAGCTCCCTCAGGGGACAGGGCTCCTACGAGCAGTACTTC.

This clone appeared once. The gene calls are TRBV2 and TRBJ2-5, with D maybe TRBD2 (6 bases). The CDR3 covers 14 residues. Trimming shortened V by 5 bases and J by 5 bases, and 15 bases separated the two germline ends. Germline CDR1 is SNHLY and CDR2 is FYNNEI. In DNA, the CDR3 is TGTGCCAGCAGTAAAGGACTGCGGGGCGAGACCCAGTACTTC. Protein product: CASSKGLRGETQYF.

The rearrangement links TRBV13 to TRBJ1-1, with D perhaps TRBD1 (6 bases). This CDR3 is built from 14 residues. Trimming cost V 5 bases and J 1 base, with 11 bases left between them. Looked up from germline, CDR1 is PRHDT and CDR2 is FYEKMQ (reference sequence). DNA for the CDR3: TGTGCCAGCAGCCGGGACAACAAGAACACTGAAGCTTTCTTT. Protein: CASSRDNKNTEAFF.

The chain is built from TRBV2 and TRBJ1-1; D remains unclear. The germline CDR1 and CDR2 sequences are SNHLY and FYNNEI. The germline V and J ends were trimmed by 1 base and 10 bases, with 16 bases remaining between them. The CDR3 is 14 residues long. Here the CDR3 DNA reads TGTGCCAGCAGTGAAGGGGCCTTCAGCGGCGGAGCTTTCTTT. It yields the protein CASSEGAFSGGAFF.

V usage is TRBV5-1 and J usage is TRBJ1-2; 7 bases are shared with TRBD1. The trim removed 2 bases at V and 2 bases at J, leaving 3 bases unmatched. The CDR3 runs to 14 residues. Per germline, CDR1 SGHRS and CDR2 YFSETQ. The CDR3 nucleotides read TGCGCCAGCAGCTTCTCGACAGGGAACTATGGCTACACCTTC. As protein: CASSFSTGNYGYTF.

The V gene is TRBV4-1, the J gene TRBJ2-1, with TRBD2 matching 13 bases. The CDR3 is 16 amino acids. CDR1 and CDR2 (germline): MGHRA, YSYEKL. The ends lost 4 bases at V and 2 bases at J; junction bases unmatched: 2. CDR3 nucleotide sequence: TGCGCCAGCAGCCCTGGACTAGCGGGAGCCTACAATGAGCAGTTCTTC. Translation: CASSPGLAGAYNEQFF.

This chain links TRBV9 with TRBJ1-2, with unresolved D. This CDR3 contains 13 residues. CDR1 and CDR2 (germline): SGDLS, YYNGEE. V was clipped by 0 bases and J by 3 bases, with 6 bases between them. The CDR3 here is CASSVAQDYGYTF. CDR3 bases: TGTGCCAGCAGCGTAGCCCAGGACTATGGCTACACCTTC.

The chain joins TRBV7-9 to TRBJ1-4; D remains unclear. The germline V gene has CDR1 SEHNR and CDR2 FQNEAQ (reference sequence). This CDR3 has 13 residues. This CDR3 reads CAVRASGNEKLFF. As DNA, the CDR3 is TGTGCAGTAAGGGCCTCGGGAAATGAAAAACTGTTTTTT. Together with reference TRBV7-9 and TRBJ1-4, the CDR3 gives the full variable domain: DTGVSQNPRHKITKRGQNVTFRCDPISEHNRLYWYRQTLGQGPEFLTYFQNEAQLEKSRLLSDRFSAERPKGSFSTLEIQRTEQGDSAMYLCAVRASGNEKLFFGSGTQLSVL.

The chain joins TRBV2 to TRBJ2-5, with D possibly matching TRBD2 (5 bases). This CDR3 is built from 12 residues. Germline CDR1 is SNHLY and CDR2 is FYNNEI. V was pared by 7 bases and J by 5 bases, with 11 bases between. The CDR3 DNA follows: TGTGCCAGCATGGGAGAAGTCGAGACCCAGTACTTC. Protein product: CASMGEVETQYF.

The chain uses TRBV19 and TRBJ1-1; tentative D call: TRBD1 (6 bases). Deletions cut 4 bases from V and 0 bases from J, with 21 bases between. Germline V gene data show CDR1 as LNHDA and CDR2 as SQIVND (reference sequence). The CDR3 totals 18 residues. CDR3 region: CASSTPYRVLDMNTEAFF. CDR3 in DNA: TGTGCCAGTAGTACCCCCTACAGGGTATTGGACATGAACACTGAAGCTTTCTTT.

The rearrangement joins TRBV9 to TRBJ1-1; the match to TRBD1 covers 8 bases. CDR1 SGDLS and CDR2 YYNGEE come from the germline V gene. The CDR3 contains 14 residues. Losses at the gene ends were 2 bases for V and 3 bases for J; bases not matched to a gene: 3. CDR3 sequence reads: CASSVDRADTEAFF. The DNA for the CDR3 is TGTGCCAGCAGCGTGGACAGGGCTGACACTGAAGCTTTCTTT.

This chain links TRBV7-2 with TRBJ1-2, with D unclear. The V gene's germline CDR1 is SGHTA and CDR2 FQGNSA. Trimming pared 1 base from V and 8 bases from J, leaving 8 bases between. There are 12 residues in the CDR3. DNA of the CDR3: TGTGCCAGCAGCTTAGTCCGGGGAGGCTACACCTTC. This translates into CASSLVRGGYTF.

The rearrangement links TRBV4-2 to TRBJ2-2; 8 nucleotides align to TRBD2. J lost 0 bases, V lost 4 bases, and 7 bases had no gene match. This CDR3 is built from 17 residues. Germline V gene sequence: CDR1 LGHNA, CDR2 YNFKEQ. CDR3 in amino acids: CASSRRLAPANTGELFF. Here the CDR3 DNA reads TGTGCCAGCAGCCGGAGACTAGCGCCCGCGAACACCGGGGAGCTGTTTTTT.

The rearrangement links TRBV27 to TRBJ2-3, with TRBD2 matching over 10 bases. Unmatched junction bases numbered 3, after V lost 2 bases and J lost 1 base. The length of the CDR3 is 16 residues. The germline CDR1 and CDR2 sequences are MNHEY and SMNVEV (reference sequence). The CDR3 sequence is CASSLIAGGGTDTQYF. The CDR3 nucleotides are TGTGCCAGCAGTTTAATAGCGGGGGGAGGCACAGATACGCAGTATTTT.

The genes are TRBV2 and TRBJ1-2, with TRBD1 matching 7 bases. J was trimmed by 4 bases and V by 2 bases; bases with no gene match: 7. The CDR3 extends over 15 amino acids. Germline V gene sequence: CDR1 SNHLY, CDR2 FYNNEI. The CDR3 reads CASSERGGGFYGYTF. The DNA for the CDR3 is TGTGCCAGCAGTGAAAGAGGGGGCGGATTCTATGGCTACACCTTC.

V gene TRBV10-2 combines with J gene TRBJ2-1; D unresolved. V lost 5 bases to trimming and J lost 4 bases, with 6 bases between them. Per germline, CDR1 WSHSY and CDR2 SAAADI. The CDR3 consists of 12 residues. The CDR3 loop is CASSIQYNEQFF. In DNA form, the CDR3 reads TGCGCCAGCAGTATCCAATACAATGAGCAGTTCTTC.

This clone was seen once. The chain recombines TRBV7-7 with TRBJ2-2; D gene uncertain. The ends were cut back, 5 bases at V and 0 bases at J, with 10 bases in the middle. CDR1 is SSHAT and CDR2 is FNYEAQ in the germline V gene (reference sequence). The CDR3 has 15 amino acids. As DNA, the CDR3 is TGTGCCAGCAGCCCTATTACTGCGAACACCGGGGAGCTGTTTTTT. Protein sequence: CASSPITANTGELFF.

The CDR3 is CASSPGQNYEQYF. The CDR3 DNA follows: TGTGCCAGTAGTCCGGGACAGAACTACGAGCAGTACTTC. The V call is TRBV19, the J call TRBJ2-7, with TRBD1 identical over 7 bases. With V trimmed by 5 bases and J by 3 bases, 4 bases remained unmatched. This CDR3 has 13 amino acids. Germline CDR1 reads LNHDA; CDR2 reads SQIVND (reference sequence).

This chain's CDR3 is CAALTGSCTDTQYF. DNA for the CDR3: TGTGCCGCCCTGACAGGCTCGTGCACAGATACGCAGTATTTT. The rearrangement joins TRBV28 to TRBJ2-3; the D gene is possibly TRBD1 (6 bases). The germline V gene encodes CDR1 MDHEN and CDR2 SYDVKM. CDR3 length: 14 residues. V dropped 11 bases and J dropped 1 base, with 16 bases sitting between them.

This clone has a single count. The gene calls are TRBV29-1 and TRBJ2-7, with D maybe TRBD2 (7 bases). Between the trimmed V and J ends, which lost 5 bases and 1 base, there was a span of 15 bases. Looked up from germline, CDR1 is SQVTM and CDR2 is ANQGSEA. The CDR3 contains 14 residues. The CDR3 DNA is TGCAGCGTTAGGGGGGGGACATCTTCCTACGAGCAGTACTTC. Translation gives CSVRGGTSSYEQYF.

J is TRBJ2-1 and V is TRBV7-8; D is unresolved. The CDR3 loop spans 15 amino acids. V was cut by 5 bases and J by 0 bases, with 11 bases left in between. In germline, CDR1 is SGHVS, CDR2 FQNEAQ. This chain's CDR3 is CASSPRESSYNEQFF. The CDR3 DNA sequence: TGTGCCAGCAGCCCCCGTGAGAGCTCCTACAATGAGCAGTTCTTC. Using reference TRBV7-8 and TRBJ2-1 for the parts outside the CDR3, the full variable domain is GAGVSQSPRYKVAKRGQDVALRCDPISGHVSLFWYQQALGQGPEFLTYFQNEAQLDKSGLPSDRFFAERPEGSVSTLKIQRTQQEDSAVYLCASSPRESSYNEQFFGPGTRLTVL.

This clone was found once. This rearrangement joins TRBV25-1 to TRBJ2-2; D remains unclear. This CDR3 has 11 amino acids. Trimming pared 5 bases from V and 6 bases from J, leaving 4 bases between. Germline V gene lookup returns CDR1 MGHDK and CDR2 SYGVNS. The CDR3 nucleotides are TGTGCCAGCAGTCGGGCCGGGGAGCTGTTTTTT. Translated, it gives CASSRAGELFF. Using reference TRBV25-1 and TRBJ2-2 for the parts outside the CDR3, the full variable domain is EADIYQTPRYLVIGTGKKITLECSQTMGHDKMYWYQQDPGMELHLIHYSYGVNSTEKGDLSSESTVSRIRTEHFPLTLESARPSHTSQYLCASSRAGELFFGEGSRLTVL.

The chain has TRBV19 and TRBJ2-5, with TRBD1 matching over 8 bases. The CDR3 is 14 amino acids. From germline, CDR1 is LNHDA and CDR2 SQIVND (reference sequence). With V trimmed by 7 bases and J by 5 bases, 9 bases remained unmatched. Here the CDR3 reads CASTEQGALETQYF. The DNA of the CDR3 is TGTGCCAGTACGGAGCAGGGGGCCTTGGAGACCCAGTACTTC.

The chain is built from TRBV29-1 and TRBJ2-1, with D perhaps matching TRBD2 (6 bases). V dropped 8 bases and J dropped 9 bases, with 20 bases sitting between them. The germline gives CDR1 SQVTM, CDR2 ANQGSEA. The CDR3 consists of 13 residues. The CDR3 nucleotides read TGCAGCACACGGCGGGATTTACATGGTGAGCAGTTCTTC. Translating it yields CSTRRDLHGEQFF.

The rearrangement joins TRBV28 to TRBJ1-1; D gene unclear. The CDR3 extends over 15 amino acids. Germline loops: CDR1 MDHEN, CDR2 SYDVKM. Trimming removed 1 base from V and 8 bases from J, with 17 bases in between. The CDR3 region is CASSLLVPAGLEAFF. CDR3 DNA sequence: TGTGCCAGCAGTTTATTGGTACCCGCCGGGTTAGAAGCTTTCTTT. Variable domain in full (rest from reference TRBV28 and TRBJ1-1): DVKVTQSSRYLVKRTGEKVFLECVQDMDHENMFWYRQDPGLGLRLIYFSYDVKMKEKGDIPEGYSVSREKKERFSLILESASTNQTSMYLCASSLLVPAGLEAFFGQGTRLTVV.